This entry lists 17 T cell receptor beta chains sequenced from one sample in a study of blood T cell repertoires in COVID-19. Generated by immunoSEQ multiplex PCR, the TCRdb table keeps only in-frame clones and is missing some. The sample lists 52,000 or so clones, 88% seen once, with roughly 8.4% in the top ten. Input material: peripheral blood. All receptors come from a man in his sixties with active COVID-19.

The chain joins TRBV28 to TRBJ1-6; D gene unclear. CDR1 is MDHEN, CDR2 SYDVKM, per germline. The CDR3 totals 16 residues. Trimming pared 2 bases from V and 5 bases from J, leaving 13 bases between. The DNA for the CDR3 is TGTGCCAGCAGTTTAGAGAGGTCCGGAAATAATTCACCCCTCCACTTT. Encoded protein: CASSLERSGNNSPLHF.

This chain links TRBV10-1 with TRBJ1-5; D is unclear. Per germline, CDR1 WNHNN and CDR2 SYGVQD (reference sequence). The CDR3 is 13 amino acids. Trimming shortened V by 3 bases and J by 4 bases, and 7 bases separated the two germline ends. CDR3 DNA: TGCGCCAGCAGTGATAACGAGAATCAGCCCCAGCATTTT. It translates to CASSDNENQPQHF.

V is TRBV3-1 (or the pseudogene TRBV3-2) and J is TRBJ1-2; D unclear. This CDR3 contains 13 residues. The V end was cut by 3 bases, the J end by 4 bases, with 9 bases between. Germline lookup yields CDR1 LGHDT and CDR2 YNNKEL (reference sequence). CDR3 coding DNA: TGTGCCAGCAGCCAGCCAGGTCCCTATGGCTACACCTTC. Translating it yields CASSQPGPYGYTF.

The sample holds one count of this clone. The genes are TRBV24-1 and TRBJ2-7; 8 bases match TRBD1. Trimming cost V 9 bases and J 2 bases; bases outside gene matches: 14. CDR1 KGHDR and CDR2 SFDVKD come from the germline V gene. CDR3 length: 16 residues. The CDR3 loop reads CATCTGGGQVPYEQYF. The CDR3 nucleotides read TGTGCCACCTGTACGGGTGGGGGACAGGTGCCCTACGAGCAGTACTTC.

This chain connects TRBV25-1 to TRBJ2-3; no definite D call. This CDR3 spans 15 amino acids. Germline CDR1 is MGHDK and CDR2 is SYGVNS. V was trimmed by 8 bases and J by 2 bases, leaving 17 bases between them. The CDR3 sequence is CASRPPHDNTDTQYF. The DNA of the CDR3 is TGTGCCAGCCGTCCCCCACATGACAACACAGATACGCAGTATTTT. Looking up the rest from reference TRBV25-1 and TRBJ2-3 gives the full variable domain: EADIYQTPRYLVIGTGKKITLECSQTMGHDKMYWYQQDPGMELHLIHYSYGVNSTEKGDLSSESTVSRIRTEHFPLTLESARPSHTSQYLCASRPPHDNTDTQYFGPGTRLTVL.

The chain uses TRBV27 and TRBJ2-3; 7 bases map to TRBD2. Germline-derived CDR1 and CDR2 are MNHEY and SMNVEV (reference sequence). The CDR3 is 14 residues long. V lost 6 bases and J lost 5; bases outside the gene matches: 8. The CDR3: CASSTGTTVDTQYF. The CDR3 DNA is TGTGCCAGCAGCACCGGGACTACCGTAGATACGCAGTATTTT.

DNA of the CDR3: TGTGCCAGCAGCCACACAGGGCGCTACGAGCAGTACTTC. This sequence encodes CASSHTGRYEQYF. The rearrangement links TRBV7-8 to TRBJ2-7; tentatively, D is TRBD1 (6 bases). The CDR3 is 13 amino acids. Deletions cut 5 bases from V and 3 bases from J, with 11 bases between. Germline CDR1 reads SGHVS; CDR2 reads FQNEAQ.

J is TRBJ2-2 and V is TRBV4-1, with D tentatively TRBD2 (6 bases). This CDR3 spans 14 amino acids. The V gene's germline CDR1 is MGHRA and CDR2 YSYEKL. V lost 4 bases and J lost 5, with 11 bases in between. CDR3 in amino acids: CASSRGVGTGELFF. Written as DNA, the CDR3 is TGCGCCAGCAGCCGCGGGGTGGGAACCGGGGAGCTGTTTTTT.

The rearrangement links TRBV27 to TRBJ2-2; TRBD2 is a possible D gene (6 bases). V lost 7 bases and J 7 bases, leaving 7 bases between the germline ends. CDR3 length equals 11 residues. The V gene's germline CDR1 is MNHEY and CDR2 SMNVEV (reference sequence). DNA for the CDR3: TGTGCCAGCATGGGGGGCGGGGAGCTGTTTTTT. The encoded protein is CASMGGGELFF.

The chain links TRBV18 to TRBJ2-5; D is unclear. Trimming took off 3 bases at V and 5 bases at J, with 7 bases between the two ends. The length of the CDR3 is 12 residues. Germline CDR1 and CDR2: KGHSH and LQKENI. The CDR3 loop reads CASSPTRETQYF. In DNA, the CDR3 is TGTGCCAGCTCACCTACCCGGGAGACCCAGTACTTC.

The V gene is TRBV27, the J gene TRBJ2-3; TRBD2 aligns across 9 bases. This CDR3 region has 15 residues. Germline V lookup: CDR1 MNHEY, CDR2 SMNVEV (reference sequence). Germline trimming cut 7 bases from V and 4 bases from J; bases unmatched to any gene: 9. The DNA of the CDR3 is TGTGCCAGCATGTTGCTAGCGGGACGGTCAGATACGCAGTATTTT. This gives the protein CASMLLAGRSDTQYF.

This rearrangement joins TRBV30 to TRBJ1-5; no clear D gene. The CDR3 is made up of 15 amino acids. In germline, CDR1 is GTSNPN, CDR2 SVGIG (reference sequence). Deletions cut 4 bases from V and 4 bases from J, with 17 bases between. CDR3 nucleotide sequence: TGTGCCTGGACCTTACCCGGAGGTAGGAATCAGCCCCAGCATTTT. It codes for CAWTLPGGRNQPQHF.

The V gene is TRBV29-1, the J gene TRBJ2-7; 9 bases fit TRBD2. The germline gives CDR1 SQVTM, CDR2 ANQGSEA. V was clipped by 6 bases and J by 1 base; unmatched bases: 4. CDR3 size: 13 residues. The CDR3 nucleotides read TGCAGCGTCCGAGCGGGAGGATCCTACGAGCAGTACTTC. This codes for CSVRAGGSYEQYF.

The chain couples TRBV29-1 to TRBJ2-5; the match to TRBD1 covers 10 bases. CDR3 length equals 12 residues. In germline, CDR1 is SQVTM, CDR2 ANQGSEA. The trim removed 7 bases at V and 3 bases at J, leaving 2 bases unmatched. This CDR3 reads CSGQGAKETQYF. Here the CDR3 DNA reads TGCAGCGGACAGGGGGCGAAAGAGACCCAGTACTTC.

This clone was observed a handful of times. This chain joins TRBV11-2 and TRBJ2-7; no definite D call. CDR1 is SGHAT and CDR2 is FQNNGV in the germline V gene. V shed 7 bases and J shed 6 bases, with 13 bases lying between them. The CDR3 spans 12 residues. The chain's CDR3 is CASTTGSSEQYF. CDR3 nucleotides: TGTGCCAGCACCACGGGTTCGTCCGAGCAGTACTTC.

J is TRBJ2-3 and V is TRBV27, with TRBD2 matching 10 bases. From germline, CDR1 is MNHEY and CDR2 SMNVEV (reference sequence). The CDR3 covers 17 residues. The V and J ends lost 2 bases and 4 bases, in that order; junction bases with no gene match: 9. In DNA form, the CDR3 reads TGTGCCAGCAGTTTAGTAGCTAGCGGGAGACCTGCAGATACGCAGTATTTT. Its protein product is CASSLVASGRPADTQYF.

In nucleotides, the CDR3 is TGTGCCAGTAGTGGGGCCTACAACACCGGGGAGCTGTTTTTT. This sequence encodes CASSGAYNTGELFF. This sequence joins TRBV19 and TRBJ2-2; tentatively, D is TRBD1 (5 bases). Germline CDR1 is LNHDA and CDR2 is SQIVND (reference sequence). CDR3 length: 14 amino acids. Trimming stripped 5 bases from V and 2 bases from J, with 9 bases between.